This T cell receptor (beta chain) was captured by sequencing in a study of blood T cells in healthy people across ages. There were healthy Caucasian individuals from Russia, aged about 6 to 90, serving as donors. A second PCR, run for about 7 to 11 cycles, used a sample-barcoded 5' primer plus a J-beta primer mix. The study obtained at least 3 million CDR3-containing paired-end reads from every sample. From the 5' RACE reads, TCRdb called clonotypes with MiXCR, one entry per CDR3 protein. The table records about 1.6 million distinct CDR3 sequences, about 32% of them present only once. This CDR3 is 16 amino acids long. Germline V CDR1 and CDR2: SGHDN, FVKESK. V lost 0 bases and J lost 3, with 15 bases in between.

The rearrangement uses TRBV14 and TRBJ2-7, with D uncertain. This TCR was sampled from a woman under 40 in good health. The sample comprised blood. CDR3: CASSQDPTARVYEQYF. In DNA, the CDR3 is TGTGCCAGCAGCCAAGATCCCACGGCTCGAGTCTACGAGCAGTACTTC.